This T cell receptor (beta chain) originates from a study of CD8+CD57+ T cells in acquired aplastic anemia. On the study more broadly: When averaged, DNA from sorted CD4+ and CD8+ cells came to 2.5 to 4 ug.

Notes on the study in general: Comparison of patients with controls identified around 30 shared CD8+ CDR3 sequences.

After removal of 6 bases from V and 3 bases from J, the junction contained 4 bases not matched to a gene. Germline V gene lookup returns CDR1 ENHRY and CDR2 SYGVKD. The CDR3 consists of 14 residues. About this clonotype itself: Antigen unknown.

Genomic DNA acted as the template from which TCR beta VDJ combination and CDR3 sequence profiling were carried out. A single record per CDR3 protein comes from TCRdb applying MiXCR to the reads. This sample has about 190,000 distinct CDR3 sequences; 48% occur once, and the top ten carry around 8.8%. It was patients with CD8+CD57+ cell expansion by flow cytometry who were chosen for sequencing. Each patient carried a diagnosis of severe acquired aplastic anemia. The study sampled blood from patients who had received no therapy. The clonotype comes from a human donor with aplastic anemia. The rearrangement joins TRBV10-3 to TRBJ1-2; 10 bases line up with TRBD1. Material: sorted CD4+, CD8+, or CD8+CD57+ T cells (not recorded which) from PBMCs. The CDR3 here is CAIRGGTGDYGYTF. CDR3 DNA: TGTGCCATCAGGGGAGGGACAGGGGACTATGGCTACACCTTC.